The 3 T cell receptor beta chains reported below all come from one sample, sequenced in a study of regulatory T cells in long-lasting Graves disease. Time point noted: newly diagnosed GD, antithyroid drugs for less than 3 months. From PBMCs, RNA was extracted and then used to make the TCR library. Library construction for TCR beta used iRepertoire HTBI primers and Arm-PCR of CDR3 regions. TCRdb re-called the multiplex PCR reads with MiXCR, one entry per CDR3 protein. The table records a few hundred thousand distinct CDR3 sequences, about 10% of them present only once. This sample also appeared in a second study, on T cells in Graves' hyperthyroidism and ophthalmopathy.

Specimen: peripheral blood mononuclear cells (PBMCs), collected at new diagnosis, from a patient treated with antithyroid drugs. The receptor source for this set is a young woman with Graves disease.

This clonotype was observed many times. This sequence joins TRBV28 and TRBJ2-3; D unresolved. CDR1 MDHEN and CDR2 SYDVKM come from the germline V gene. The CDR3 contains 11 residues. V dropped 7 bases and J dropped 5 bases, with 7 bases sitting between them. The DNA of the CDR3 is TGTGCCAGCAAGGGAATAGATACGCAGTATTTT. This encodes CASKGIDTQYF.

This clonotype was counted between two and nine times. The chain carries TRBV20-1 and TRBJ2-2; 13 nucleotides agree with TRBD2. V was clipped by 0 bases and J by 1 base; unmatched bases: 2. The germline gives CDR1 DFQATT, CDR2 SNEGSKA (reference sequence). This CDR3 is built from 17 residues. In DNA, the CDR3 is TGCAGTGCTAGAGATTGGACTAGCGGGGGGAACACCGGGGAGCTGTTTTTT. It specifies CSARDWTSGGNTGELFF.

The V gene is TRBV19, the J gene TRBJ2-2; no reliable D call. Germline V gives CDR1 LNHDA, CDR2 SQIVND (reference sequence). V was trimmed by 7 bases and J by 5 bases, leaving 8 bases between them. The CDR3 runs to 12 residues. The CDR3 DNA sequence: TGTGCCAGTAAAGAATTGACCGGGGAGCTGTTTTTT. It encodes CASKELTGELFF.